Listed here are 10 T cell receptor beta chains from one sample, sequenced in a study of cytotoxic CD8 clonotypes in ibrutinib-treated CLL. Profiled with immunoSEQ multiplex PCR; TCRdb holds only in-frame clones, not every one. The table includes fewer than 200,000 clones, approximately 84% detected once. The specimen comprised PBMCs, sampled after 24 months of ibrutinib treatment. The source is a human donor with chronic lymphocytic leukemia.

This clone has more than one count but fewer than ten. The CDR3 is CASSLFRDRGGGYTF. As DNA, the CDR3 is TGCGCCAGCAGCTTGTTTCGGGACAGGGGAGGCGGCTACACCTTC. The chain links TRBV5-1 to TRBJ1-2; TRBD1 aligns across 10 bases. The V gene's germline CDR1 is SGHRS and CDR2 YFSETQ. V lost 1 base to trimming and J lost 8 bases; unmatched junction nucleotides: 8. The CDR3 totals 15 residues.

The chain joins TRBV5-6 to TRBJ1-6; a weak D match, TRBD1 (6 bases). This CDR3 is 16 amino acids long. The V gene's germline CDR1 is SGHDT and CDR2 YYEEEE. The V end was cut by 4 bases, the J end by 2 bases, with 13 bases between. CDR3 region: CASSLMGGTYNSPLHF. DNA for the CDR3: TGTGCCAGCAGCCTCATGGGGGGCACCTATAATTCACCCCTCCACTTT.

This clone was recorded once. The V gene is TRBV2, the J gene TRBJ1-1, with a weak D call TRBD1 (5 bases). Trimming removed 4 bases from V and 4 bases from J, with 10 bases in between. Per the germline V gene, CDR1 is SNHLY and CDR2 is FYNNEI. CDR3 length: 13 amino acids. In DNA form, the CDR3 reads TGTGCCAGCAGTGGGCAGGGTACCACTGAAGCTTTCTTT. It specifies CASSGQGTTEAFF.

The genes are TRBV5-1 and TRBJ1-1; D not resolved. Per germline, CDR1 SGHRS and CDR2 YFSETQ. This CDR3 has 14 residues. V dropped 0 bases and J dropped 4 bases, with 10 bases sitting between them. The CDR3 DNA follows: TGCGCCAGCAGCTTGGATAATTTACCCACTGAAGCTTTCTTT. It encodes CASSLDNLPTEAFF.

The V call is TRBV28, the J call TRBJ1-1, with 7 nucleotides matching TRBD1. V lost 10 bases and J lost 4; bases outside the gene matches: 6. Germline values: CDR1 MDHEN, CDR2 SYDVKM. This CDR3 contains 12 residues. As DNA, the CDR3 is TGTGCCACAAACAGGGGCCGCACTGAAGCTTTCTTT. Protein: CATNRGRTEAFF.

The chain has TRBV7-2 and TRBJ2-2; TRBD2 matches at 7 bases. V shed 4 bases, J shed 7 bases, and the junction held 12 bases outside the gene matches. Germline CDR1 and CDR2: SGHTA and FQGNSA. This CDR3 spans 16 amino acids. CDR3 residues: CASSSHGRGMGGELFF. The CDR3 region has the DNA TGTGCCAGCAGCTCCCATGGGCGGGGGATGGGCGGGGAGCTGTTTTTT. Together with reference TRBV7-2 and TRBJ2-2, the CDR3 gives the full variable domain: GAGVSQSPSNKVTEKGKDVELRCDPISGHTALYWYRQSLGQGLEFLIYFQGNSAPDKSGLPSDRFSAERTGGSVSTLTIQRTQQEDSAVYLCASSSHGRGMGGELFFGEGSRLTVL.

The CDR3 nucleotides are TGTGCCAGTCGCCCACAGGGAAGGACTGAAGCTTTCTTT. Translation: CASRPQGRTEAFF. The chain uses TRBV19 and TRBJ1-1; tentatively, D is TRBD1 (6 bases). The ends were cut back, 8 bases at V and 5 bases at J, with 15 bases in the middle. This CDR3 is built from 13 residues. Germline lookup yields CDR1 LNHDA and CDR2 SQIVND (reference sequence).

The chain couples TRBV19 to TRBJ1-1; D is unclear. The V and J ends lost 0 bases and 8 bases respectively, with 16 bases between them. This CDR3 comprises 15 residues. The germline gives CDR1 LNHDA, CDR2 SQIVND (reference sequence). The chain's CDR3 is CASSIDRRAATEAFF. The CDR3 nucleotides read TGTGCCAGTAGTATAGACCGACGAGCGGCGACGGAAGCTTTCTTT. Filled out from reference TRBV19 and TRBJ1-1, the complete variable domain reads DGGITQSPKYLFRKEGQNVTLSCEQNLNHDAMYWYRQDPGQGLRLIYYSQIVNDFQKGDIAEGYSVSREKKESFPLTVTSAQKNPTAFYLCASSIDRRAATEAFFGQGTRLTVV.

V is TRBV28 and J is TRBJ1-6, with 8 bases matching TRBD1. This CDR3 comprises 15 residues. CDR1 and CDR2 from the germline V gene are MDHEN and SYDVKM. Trimming removed 6 bases from V and 6 bases from J; junction bases left unmatched: 7. The DNA of the CDR3 is TGTGCCAGCAGAGTTTCCAGGGGGCTTAATTCACCCCTCCACTTT. Amino acids: CASRVSRGLNSPLHF.

The chain links TRBV27 to TRBJ1-2; a weak D match, TRBD1 (5 bases). From germline, CDR1 is MNHEY and CDR2 SMNVEV (reference sequence). Trimming shortened V by 6 bases and J by 4 bases, and 15 bases separated the two germline ends. The CDR3 runs 14 residues. CDR3 DNA: TGTGCCAGCAGGCGGGACCCCCCGGGCTATGGCTACACCTTC. Its protein is CASRRDPPGYGYTF.